A single sample is the source of the 4 T cell receptor beta chains below, sequenced in a study of cytomegalovirus exposure and HLA in healthy donors. The primer mix had 60 Vbeta and 13 Jbeta primers. The table came from immunoSEQ multiplex PCR; TCRdb's copy has only in-frame clones and leaves some out. The table includes under 200,000 clones, approximately 80% detected once. The sequencing sample was made of PBMCs. The receptors shown here come from a male donor in good health and CMV-seropositive.

The chain couples TRBV29-1 to TRBJ2-5; 8 positions match TRBD1. Germline V lookup: CDR1 SQVTM, CDR2 ANQGSEA. This CDR3 contains 12 residues. The ends lost 4 bases at V and 4 bases at J; junction bases unmatched: 2. The CDR3 loop reads CSVGGTGETQYF. In DNA, the CDR3 is TGCAGCGTTGGAGGGACAGGAGAGACCCAGTACTTC.

The chain employs TRBV27 and TRBJ2-7; tentative D call: TRBD2 (6 bases). Germline V gene sequence: CDR1 MNHEY, CDR2 SMNVEV (reference sequence). Trimming took off 5 bases at V and 3 bases at J, with 14 bases between the two ends. The CDR3 is made up of 14 amino acids. CDR3 nucleotides: TGTGCCAGCAGTCCAGGAGGGCTTAACTACGAGCAGTACTTC. This encodes CASSPGGLNYEQYF.

The chain uses TRBV7-2 and TRBJ2-7; D might be TRBD2 (6 bases). The germline V gene encodes CDR1 SGHTA and CDR2 FQGNSA. CDR3 length equals 14 residues. V was shortened by 5 bases and J by 4 bases, with 15 bases between the two germline ends. As DNA, the CDR3 is TGTGCCAGCAGCCTACAGGATGCGGGGTACGAGCAGTACTTC. This encodes CASSLQDAGYEQYF.

The J gene is TRBJ2-2, the V gene TRBV19; weak D call: TRBD2 (6 bases). V was pared by 2 bases and J by 7 bases, with 17 bases between. In germline, CDR1 is LNHDA, CDR2 SQIVND (reference sequence). The CDR3 extends over 16 amino acids. CDR3 in DNA: TGTGCCAGTAGTATAACGGGACTTCGGAGGATCGGGGAGCTGTTTTTT. The encoded protein is CASSITGLRRIGELFF.